This TCR beta chain emerged from a study of T cells in narcolepsy (dated by TCRdb to 2016 to 2018). Broadly, across the study: Patients with narcolepsy type 1 or type 2 (NT1, NT2) were enrolled in the study together with healthy control donors. To look for autoreactive T cells in narcolepsy patients that target self-antigens of hypocretin neurons (hypocretin, TRIB2), the study used TCR Vbeta sequencing to follow clonotypes in blood and CSF.

Memory CD4+ T cells were sorted ex vivo from peripheral blood of narcolepsy patients and healthy controls for TCR Vbeta sequencing. The germline V gene provides CDR1 MNHGY and CDR2 SAAAGT. Counted from cysteine to phenylalanine, this CDR3 has 15 amino acids. The CDR3 DNA has 45 bases and is translated from base 1. The junction shows trimming of 6 bases on V and 7 bases on J, plus 19 bases between the germline ends. To note about this clone: It has no known antigen specificity. Within one base of it there is no much larger clone, and no base qualities were kept.

Study-wide findings and limitations: According to the report, autoreactive clonotypes were detected serially in the blood of the same patients and of different patients, but not in healthy controls. Plots that compared CSF and blood CD4+ T cell clonotypes from the same patient highlighted HCRT-specific and TRIB2-specific autoreactive clonotypes. No sequences matching autoreactive T cell clones were present in some of the blood memory CD4+ repertoires from patients and controls. Numbers of sequenced blood memory CD4+ clonotypes were comparable, averaging roughly 37,000 in patients and roughly 35,000 in controls.

Libraries were prepared through the immunoSEQ multiplex PCR assay. TCRdb carries this immuneACCESS record with in-frame sequences only. Its versions omit some clonotypes, under half of them owing to an unresolved V gene in the studies checked, with the rest unexplained. The sample table records approximately 26,000 clones; 70% to 85% of these occur just once. The top ten constitute 1% to 1.4% of the sample. This sequence uses TRBV6-8 and TRBJ1-5; the best D guess is TRBD1, with 5 bases matching. Sequencing was done on a sample of memory (CD45RA-) CD4+ T cells from blood. The cell subset or site label, as the study defines it: memory T cells sorted ex vivo from peripheral blood. The receptor was derived from a human donor in good health. The CDR3 here reads CASSHRQGGGQPQHF. The nucleotide sequence is TGTGCCAGCAGCCACAGGCAGGGAGGCGGACAGCCCCAGCATTTT.